One sample yielded the 8 T cell receptor beta chains listed below, sequenced in a study of T cells in localized non-small cell lung cancer. Clones were sequenced by immunoSEQ multiplex PCR, and TCRdb holds only the in-frame ones, with some missing. The sample consists of 53,000 or so clones, 80% to 95% of them appearing once. Specimen: peripheral blood, collected before any cancer treatment. These receptor sequences come from a man aged 40 to 70 with stage I lung adenocarcinoma.

CDR3 protein: CASSLTSQLNEQFF. The CDR3 DNA follows: TGTGCCAGCAGCTTGACTAGCCAGCTCAATGAGCAGTTCTTC. The chain combines TRBV7-2 with TRBJ2-1, with TRBD2 matching 7 bases. The length of the CDR3 is 14 residues. CDR1 and CDR2 from the germline V gene are SGHTA and FQGNSA. J was trimmed by 6 bases and V by 3 bases; bases with no gene match: 5.

V usage is TRBV11-1 and J usage is TRBJ2-2, with TRBD1 matching over 7 bases. CDR3 length: 16 amino acids. With V trimmed by 1 base and J by 4 bases, 6 bases remained unmatched. Germline V lookup: CDR1 SGHAT, CDR2 FQDESV (reference sequence). In DNA form, the CDR3 reads TGTGCCAGCAGCTTAGTTCTAGGGGGCGGCACCGGGGAGCTGTTTTTT. Residues: CASSLVLGGGTGELFF. Full variable domain (remainder filled in from reference TRBV11-1 and TRBJ2-2): EAEVAQSPRYKITEKSQAVAFWCDPISGHATLYWYRQILGQGPELLVQFQDESVVDDSQLPKDRFSAERLKGVDSTLKIQPAELGDSAMYLCASSLVLGGGTGELFFGEGSRLTVL.

The chain combines TRBV7-6 with TRBJ1-5, with no clear D. Trimming pared 5 bases from V and 0 bases from J, leaving 5 bases between. Looked up from germline, CDR1 is SGHVS and CDR2 is FNYEAQ. This CDR3 region has 13 residues. CDR3 sequence: CASSQSSNQPQHF. The CDR3 bases are TGTGCCAGCAGCCAGAGTAGCAATCAGCCCCAGCATTTT.

The table lists this clone with a count of one. This chain joins TRBV4-1 and TRBJ2-1; 12 bases map to TRBD2. Trimming removed 0 bases from V and 7 bases from J; junction bases left unmatched: 10. Germline assignment: CDR1 MGHRA and CDR2 YSYEKL. CDR3 length: 18 amino acids. Here the CDR3 DNA reads TGCGCCAGCAGCCAAGATCCCAATCTAGCGGGAGGGCAAAATGAGCAGTTCTTC. This sequence encodes CASSQDPNLAGGQNEQFF.

The rearrangement links TRBV18 to TRBJ2-3; no firm D call. Trimming took off 2 bases at V and 6 bases at J, with 9 bases between the two ends. CDR3 length: 13 residues. CDR1 is KGHSH, CDR2 LQKENI, per germline. In DNA, the CDR3 is TGTGCCAGCTCACCAAGGCGCAGGGATACGCAGTATTTT. It translates to CASSPRRRDTQYF.

The chain carries TRBV7-2 and TRBJ2-2, with D perhaps given as TRBD1 or TRBD2 (7 bases each). V dropped 6 bases and J dropped 3 bases, with 14 bases sitting between them. Germline CDR1 reads SGHTA; CDR2 reads FQGNSA. The CDR3 contains 15 residues. The CDR3, as DNA: TGTGCCAGCAGTTGGGAGGGGGCTCACACCGGGGAGCTGTTTTTT. Protein product: CASSWEGAHTGELFF.

The chain employs TRBV2 and TRBJ1-2; D unresolved. V was pared by 7 bases and J by 6 bases, with 21 bases between. The CDR3 runs to 15 residues. Germline V gene data show CDR1 as SNHLY and CDR2 as FYNNEI. This CDR3 is CASIPTLGLSDGYTF. The DNA of the CDR3 is TGTGCCAGCATCCCGACCTTGGGTCTTTCGGATGGCTACACCTTC.

The rearrangement links TRBV5-1 to TRBJ1-4; D not certain. V lost 4 bases to trimming and J lost 4 bases, with 14 bases between them. The CDR3 has 15 residues. The germline CDR1 and CDR2 sequences are SGHRS and YFSETQ. The CDR3 here is CASSRASGFNEKLFF. Here the CDR3 DNA reads TGCGCCAGCAGCCGGGCCTCAGGTTTTAATGAAAAACTGTTTTTT. The variable domain in full, completed from reference TRBV5-1 and TRBJ1-4, reads KAGVTQTPRYLIKTRGQQVTLSCSPISGHRSVSWYQQTPGQGLQFLFEYFSETQRNKGNFPGRFSGRQFSNSRSEMNVSTLELGDSALYLCASSRASGFNEKLFFGSGTQLSVL.